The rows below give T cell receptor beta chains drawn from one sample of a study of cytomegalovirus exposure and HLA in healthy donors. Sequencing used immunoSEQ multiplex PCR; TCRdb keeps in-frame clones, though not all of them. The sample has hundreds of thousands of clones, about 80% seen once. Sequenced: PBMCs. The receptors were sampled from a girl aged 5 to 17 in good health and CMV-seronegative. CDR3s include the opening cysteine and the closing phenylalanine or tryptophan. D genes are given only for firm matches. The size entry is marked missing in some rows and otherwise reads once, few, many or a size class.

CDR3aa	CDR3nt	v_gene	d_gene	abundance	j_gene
CSYFRDTEAFF	TGCAGCTACTTCAGGGACACTGAAGCTTTCTTT	TRBV20-1	.	.	TRBJ1-1
CASSTATGNSGNTIYF	TGCGCCAGCAGCACCGCGACAGGGAACTCTGGAAACACCATATATTTT	TRBV5-1	TRBD1	.	TRBJ1-3
CASSEGGQYPANTEAFF	TGTGCCAGCAGTGAAGGGGGACAATATCCTGCTAACACTGAAGCTTTCTTT	TRBV28	.	.	TRBJ1-1
CASNSWQGGNQPQHF	TGTGCCAGCAATAGTTGGCAGGGAGGGAATCAGCCCCAGCATTTT	TRBV6-1	.	few	TRBJ1-5
CASSPAGGRGLTRYEQYF	TGTGCCAGTAGTCCCGCGGGAGGGCGGGGTTTGACCCGGTACGAGCAGTACTTC	TRBV19	TRBD2	.	TRBJ2-7
CASSLSLPGANTEAFF	TGTGCCAGCAGTTTATCTCTGCCAGGGGCTAACACTGAAGCTTTCTTT	TRBV27	.	.	TRBJ1-1
CASSLSTSGDNYEQYF	TGTGCCAGCAGCTTATCGACTAGCGGGGATAACTACGAGCAGTACTTC	TRBV11-2	TRBD2	.	TRBJ2-7
CASLRASGSSYNEQFF	TGCGCCAGCTTGCGAGCTAGCGGGTCCTCCTACAATGAGCAGTTCTTC	TRBV5-1	TRBD2	.	TRBJ2-1
CASSFGTHKFF	TGTGCCAGCAGCTTCGGGACTCACAAGTTCTTC	TRBV7-2	.	.	TRBJ2-1
CASSQGQGPNYGYTF	TGCGCCAGCAGCCAAGGTCAGGGGCCTAACTATGGCTACACCTTC	TRBV4-3	.	.	TRBJ1-2
CASSPGRASLHFMNTEAFF	TGTGCCAGCAGTCCGGGGAGAGCGAGTCTCCACTTCATGAACACTGAAGCTTTCTTT	TRBV5-4	.	.	TRBJ1-1
CASSLTLRGQFF	TGTGCCAGCAGCCTCACCCTCAGGGGGCAGTTCTTC	TRBV7-9	.	.	TRBJ2-1
CASSSRETYGYTF	TGTGCCAGCAGCTCCCGGGAGACCTATGGCTACACCTTC	TRBV9	.	.	TRBJ1-2
CASSQGTATNEKLFF	TGTGCCAGCAGCCAAGGTACAGCAACTAATGAAAAACTGTTTTTT	TRBV16	.	.	TRBJ1-4
CASSAYRDTEAFF	TGTGCCAGCAGTGCGTACAGGGACACTGAAGCTTTCTTT	TRBV6-4	.	.	TRBJ1-1
CATSRDLSDTPYEQYF	TGTGCCACCAGCAGAGATCTCTCGGACACCCCCTACGAGCAGTACTTC	TRBV15	.	.	TRBJ2-7
CASSLETQYF	TGTGCCAGCTCTCTAGAGACCCAGTACTTC	TRBV18	.	.	TRBJ2-5
CASSFPNQPQHF	TGTGCCAGCAGCTTCCCAAATCAGCCCCAGCATTTT	TRBV7-9	.	.	TRBJ1-5